This is a list of T cell receptor beta chains from one sample in a study of Graves' ophthalmopathy and Graves' hyperthyroidism. Each CDR3 protein gets one entry after TCRdb re-called the multiplex PCR reads with MiXCR. The table includes 500,000 to 800,000 distinct CDR3 sequences, about two fifths detected once. The sequenced sample was peripheral blood. The receptor set was obtained from an adult man with Graves' ophthalmopathy. The CDR3 runs from the conserved cysteine through the conserved F or W. Each record gives: V gene, clone size, J gene, D gene, CDR3 DNA, CDR3 protein. The D gene is left open where the match is weak. Rows may omit the clone size; those that give it use once, few, many or a size class.

v_call: TRBV10-3
clone_size: -
j_call: TRBJ2-5
d_call: -
cdr3_nt: TGTGCCATCAGTGAGGGGGACTTGGGGAATCAGTACTTC
cdr3_aa: CAISEGDLGNQYF

v_call: TRBV20-1
clone_size: many
j_call: TRBJ1-1
d_call: TRBD1
cdr3_nt: TGCAGTACCATACAGGGGGCTTGGACTGAAGCTTTCTTT
cdr3_aa: CSTIQGAWTEAFF

v_call: TRBV24-1
clone_size: -
j_call: TRBJ1-2
d_call: TRBD1
cdr3_nt: TGTGCCACCAGTGAAAGACAGGGAGCCACTAACTATGGCTACACCTTC
cdr3_aa: CATSERQGATNYGYTF

v_call: TRBV15
clone_size: -
j_call: TRBJ1-5
d_call: -
cdr3_nt: TGTGCCAGCCAGGGACACCTCCTTGGGGGCAATCAGCCCCAGCATTTT
cdr3_aa: CASQGHLLGGNQPQHF

v_call: TRBV29-1
clone_size: few
j_call: TRBJ2-1
d_call: -
cdr3_nt: TGCAGCGTTGAAACACCCAGCACCTATCTTAATGAGCAGTTCTTC
cdr3_aa: CSVETPSTYLNEQFF

v_call: TRBV7-2
clone_size: -
j_call: TRBJ2-5
d_call: -
cdr3_nt: TGTGCCAGCAGCTTAACCCCCGTGGGGGCTCAAGAGACCCAGTACTTC
cdr3_aa: CASSLTPVGAQETQYF

v_call: TRBV29-1
clone_size: -
j_call: TRBJ2-7
d_call: TRBD2
cdr3_nt: TGCAGCCAACCGACTAGCGGGGCGAACTACGAGCAGTACTTC
cdr3_aa: CSQPTSGANYEQYF

v_call: TRBV7-9
clone_size: -
j_call: TRBJ2-7
d_call: TRBD1
cdr3_nt: TGTGCCAGCAGCACACCGGGACAGGGCAACACCGGGGAGCAGTACTTC
cdr3_aa: CASSTPGQGNTGEQYF

v_call: TRBV29-1
clone_size: many
j_call: TRBJ1-1
d_call: -
cdr3_nt: TGCAGCGTTGAAGAGGTGCCAGGATCTGAAGCTTTCTTT
cdr3_aa: CSVEEVPGSEAFF

v_call: TRBV7-9
clone_size: -
j_call: TRBJ2-7
d_call: -
cdr3_nt: TGCGCCAGCAGCTTGTGCGGCGTTGGGGGCAATGACCCCAGCGAGCAGTACTTC
cdr3_aa: CASSLCGVGGNDPSEQYF

v_call: TRBV12-3/TRBV12-4
clone_size: many
j_call: TRBJ2-2
d_call: -
cdr3_nt: TGTGCCAGCAGTTTAACGGTTCAGGGAGCCGGGGAGCTGTTTTTT
cdr3_aa: CASSLTVQGAGELFF

v_call: TRBV29-1
clone_size: -
j_call: TRBJ2-5
d_call: -
cdr3_nt: TGCAGCGGCAGCGAATCAGGGCACGAGACCCAGTACTTC
cdr3_aa: CSGSESGHETQYF

v_call: TRBV9
clone_size: -
j_call: TRBJ2-3
d_call: TRBD2
cdr3_nt: TGTGCCAGCAGCGTAGATCCTAGCGGGAGTCGTAATACGCAGTATTTT
cdr3_aa: CASSVDPSGSRNTQYF

v_call: TRBV7-8
clone_size: -
j_call: TRBJ2-5
d_call: TRBD1
cdr3_nt: TGTGCCAGCAGCTCCCGGGACAGGGGACTAGTCCACCAAGGAACCCAGTACTTC
cdr3_aa: CASSSRDRGLVHQGTQYF

v_call: TRBV20-1
clone_size: many
j_call: TRBJ1-2
d_call: -
cdr3_nt: TGCAGTGCTGGGAGGTGGCTGGATGGCTACACCTTC
cdr3_aa: CSAGRWLDGYTF

v_call: TRBV19
clone_size: many
j_call: TRBJ1-5
d_call: -
cdr3_nt: TGTGCCAGTAGCCCCTACAGGAATAGCAATCAGCCCCAGCATTTT
cdr3_aa: CASSPYRNSNQPQHF

v_call: TRBV29-1
clone_size: -
j_call: TRBJ1-1
d_call: -
cdr3_nt: TGCAGCGCTCAAGCTGAGAACACTGAAGCTTTCTTT
cdr3_aa: CSAQAENTEAFF

v_call: TRBV29-1
clone_size: -
j_call: TRBJ1-2
d_call: -
cdr3_nt: TGCAGCCAAGATCTTCCTAACTATGGCTACACCTTC
cdr3_aa: CSQDLPNYGYTF

v_call: TRBV24-1
clone_size: many
j_call: TRBJ2-5
d_call: -
cdr3_nt: TGTGCCACCAGTGAACCGGACGGCCAAGAGACCCAGTACTTC
cdr3_aa: CATSEPDGQETQYF

v_call: TRBV29-1
clone_size: many
j_call: TRBJ2-5
d_call: TRBD1
cdr3_nt: TGCAGCGTTCGACAGGGCCAAGAGACCCAGTACTTC
cdr3_aa: CSVRQGQETQYF

v_call: TRBV7-9
clone_size: many
j_call: TRBJ1-1
d_call: -
cdr3_nt: TGTGCCAGCAGCCCGCGGCTGGGCATGGGCGCTGAAGCTTTCTTT
cdr3_aa: CASSPRLGMGAEAFF

v_call: TRBV4-1
clone_size: many
j_call: TRBJ2-7
d_call: -
cdr3_nt: TGCGCCAGCAGCCAAGAAGGACTACCAAGGTACGAGCAGTACTTC
cdr3_aa: CASSQEGLPRYEQYF

v_call: TRBV20-1
clone_size: few
j_call: TRBJ2-3
d_call: -
cdr3_nt: TGCAGTGCTAGAGGGGCGGTAAAGGGCACAGATACGCAGTATTTT
cdr3_aa: CSARGAVKGTDTQYF

v_call: TRBV11-1
clone_size: -
j_call: TRBJ2-1
d_call: -
cdr3_nt: TGTGCCAGCAGCCTGAGGGGATGGGGCAATGAGCAGTTCTTC
cdr3_aa: CASSLRGWGNEQFF

v_call: TRBV6-6
clone_size: few
j_call: TRBJ2-7
d_call: TRBD1
cdr3_nt: TGTGCCAGCAGTTACCTAGACGGGACAGGGCGCTACGAGCAGTACTTC
cdr3_aa: CASSYLDGTGRYEQYF

v_call: TRBV27
clone_size: few
j_call: TRBJ2-5
d_call: -
cdr3_nt: TGTGCCAGCAGTCCCGGGGGAAGGGTAGCTTATCAAGAGACCCAGTACTTC
cdr3_aa: CASSPGGRVAYQETQYF

v_call: TRBV24-1
clone_size: -
j_call: TRBJ2-7
d_call: -
cdr3_nt: TGTGCCACCAGTGCCCAACCCGGACAAGAGCAGTACTTC
cdr3_aa: CATSAQPGQEQYF

v_call: TRBV5-1
clone_size: -
j_call: TRBJ2-7
d_call: -
cdr3_nt: TGCGCCAGCAGCTTCCGGACAGGGACTAGCTACGAGCAGTACTTC
cdr3_aa: CASSFRTGTSYEQYF

v_call: TRBV20-1
clone_size: -
j_call: TRBJ2-5
d_call: -
cdr3_nt: TGCAGTGCTAGGGACACGCCGAGCCAGCCCCAGTACTTC
cdr3_aa: CSARDTPSQPQYF

v_call: TRBV20-1
clone_size: many
j_call: TRBJ1-4
d_call: -
cdr3_nt: TGCAGTGCTGGAGAGACGGCAACTAATGAAAAACTGTTTTTT
cdr3_aa: CSAGETATNEKLFF

v_call: TRBV9
clone_size: -
j_call: TRBJ1-5
d_call: TRBD1
cdr3_nt: TGTGCCAGCAGCCCCATCATGACAGGGAATAGCAATCAGCCCCAGCATTTT
cdr3_aa: CASSPIMTGNSNQPQHF

v_call: TRBV7-9
clone_size: many
j_call: TRBJ2-6
d_call: -
cdr3_nt: TGTGCCAGCAAACCCGGGGCTAGTACCCCTGGGGCCAACGTCCTGACTTTC
cdr3_aa: CASKPGASTPGANVLTF

v_call: TRBV9
clone_size: few
j_call: TRBJ1-2
d_call: -
cdr3_nt: TGTGCCAGCAGCTACCGCGGCTACCTAGAGGAGATGGGGGGGCGGAACTATGGCTACACCTTC
cdr3_aa: CASSYRGYLEEMGGRNYGYTF

v_call: TRBV19
clone_size: -
j_call: TRBJ2-1
d_call: -
cdr3_nt: TGTGCCAGTGGACCTGGGGCAGACCTCTACAATGAGCAGTTCTTC
cdr3_aa: CASGPGADLYNEQFF

v_call: TRBV2
clone_size: many
j_call: TRBJ1-2
d_call: -
cdr3_nt: TGTGCCAGCAGTACCCAAGGGGCCTATGGCTACACCTTC
cdr3_aa: CASSTQGAYGYTF

v_call: TRBV9
clone_size: -
j_call: TRBJ2-5
d_call: -
cdr3_nt: TGTGCCAGCAGCCCAGGGGGGGGAGTTCAAGAGACCCAGTACTTC
cdr3_aa: CASSPGGGVQETQYF

v_call: TRBV2
clone_size: -
j_call: TRBJ1-5
d_call: -
cdr3_nt: TGTGCCAGCGAGGCTGGAGAGACCCAGCATTTT
cdr3_aa: CASEAGETQHF

v_call: TRBV10-3
clone_size: -
j_call: TRBJ1-4
d_call: -
cdr3_nt: TGTGCCAGCAGCCCGAAAGCAACTAATGAAAAACTGTTTTTT
cdr3_aa: CASSPKATNEKLFF

v_call: TRBV7-2
clone_size: few
j_call: TRBJ2-7
d_call: -
cdr3_nt: TGTGCCAGCAGCTCGAGACGGGGGGCCGACTACGAGCAGTACTTC
cdr3_aa: CASSSRRGADYEQYF

v_call: TRBV5-1
clone_size: few
j_call: TRBJ2-7
d_call: -
cdr3_nt: TGCGCCAGCAGCACTCAGGGCAACGAGCAGTACTTC
cdr3_aa: CASSTQGNEQYF

v_call: TRBV9
clone_size: many
j_call: TRBJ2-5
d_call: TRBD2
cdr3_nt: TGTGCCAGCAGCGCCCGGACTAGCGCCCAAGAGACCCAGTACTTC
cdr3_aa: CASSARTSAQETQYF

v_call: TRBV3-1
clone_size: -
j_call: TRBJ2-2
d_call: -
cdr3_nt: TGTGCCAGCAGCCAAGAGGTGGTCGGGGAGCTGTTTTTT
cdr3_aa: CASSQEVVGELFF

v_call: TRBV10-3
clone_size: -
j_call: TRBJ1-2
d_call: TRBD1
cdr3_nt: TGTGCCATTGGACAGGGGGCGCGTGGCTACACCTTC
cdr3_aa: CAIGQGARGYTF

v_call: TRBV29-1
clone_size: -
j_call: TRBJ2-1
d_call: -
cdr3_nt: TGCAGCGTTGGGAGGCCTCCCTCCAACAATGAGCAGTTCTTC
cdr3_aa: CSVGRPPSNNEQFF

v_call: TRBV20-1
clone_size: many
j_call: TRBJ2-7
d_call: -
cdr3_nt: TGCAGTGCTAGTAGGGACGAGCAGTACTTC
cdr3_aa: CSASRDEQYF

v_call: TRBV7-9
clone_size: -
j_call: TRBJ2-1
d_call: -
cdr3_nt: TGTGCCAGCAGCACAATCCAGGGTTTGTCCAATGAGCAGTTCTTC
cdr3_aa: CASSTIQGLSNEQFF

v_call: TRBV10-3
clone_size: -
j_call: TRBJ1-4
d_call: -
cdr3_nt: TGTGCCAGCAGTGAAAGTCACGGAGGGGATGAAAAACTGTTTTTT
cdr3_aa: CASSESHGGDEKLFF